This T cell receptor beta chain was documented in a study of T cell responses to AZD1222 COVID-19 vaccine. This clone was counted once. The target antigen is unknown. Study-level points and caveats: Researchers took repertoire samples only after the peak T cell response had come. An increase in Spike-specific TCR breadth and depth was observed after two AZD1222 doses. Baseline testing showed seropositivity in only a handful of AZD1222 recipients.

Measured with immunoSEQ multiplex PCR; TCRdb has only the in-frame clones, and not every one. The table records 120,000 to 150,000 clones, about 90% of them present only once. Germline V CDR1 and CDR2: MNHEY, SVGEGT. V was clipped by 2 bases and J by 4 bases; unmatched bases: 13. CDR3 length: 17 amino acids. The V and J genes are TRBV6-2 or TRBV6-3 and TRBJ1-2, with 7 bases lining up with TRBD1. The sequenced sample was peripheral blood, obtained 28 days after the second dose of the MenACWY control vaccine. This sequence originates from an adult who received the MenACWY meningococcal vaccine as a control. CDR3 region: CASSYRDDLGQSYGYTF. CDR3 DNA: TGTGCCAGCAGTTACCGGGACGACCTGGGACAGTCCTATGGCTACACCTTC.